The 23 T cell receptor beta chains presented below share a single source sample, sequenced in a study of blood T cell repertoires in COVID-19. Profiled with immunoSEQ multiplex PCR; TCRdb holds only in-frame clones, not every one. The sample has 200,000 to 250,000 clones, 86% seen once. The sample comprised peripheral blood. Receptors were obtained from a man aged 55 to 70 with acute or convalescent COVID-19.

The chain employs TRBV5-1 and TRBJ1-1, with 10 nucleotides matching TRBD1. V lost 4 bases to trimming and J lost 11 bases; unmatched junction nucleotides: 8. The CDR3 is 13 amino acids. Germline CDR1 is SGHRS and CDR2 is YFSETQ. CDR3 amino acids: CASSRDRGGDAFF. The DNA for the CDR3 is TGCGCCAGCAGCAGGGACAGGGGCGGCGACGCTTTCTTT.

This clone has just a few counts. V gene TRBV4-2 combines with J gene TRBJ2-1; TRBD2 agrees at 7 bases. With 1 base clipped from V and 10 bases from J, the junction kept 7 bases outside the gene matches. The germline V gene encodes CDR1 LGHNA and CDR2 YNFKEQ. CDR3 length: 14 amino acids. The chain's CDR3 is CASSQGRPGGEQFF. The CDR3 nucleotides read TGTGCCAGCAGCCAAGGACGTCCCGGGGGGGAGCAGTTCTTC.

The V call is TRBV28, the J call TRBJ1-5; maybe TRBD1 (5 bases). Germline CDR1 MDHEN, CDR2 SYDVKM. CDR3 length equals 15 residues. Trimming left V 6 bases short and J 8 bases short, with 20 bases between. The CDR3, as DNA: TGTGCCAGCAGCTATTATCAGGGCTCCGGTGAGCCCCAGCATTTT. Protein sequence: CASSYYQGSGEPQHF.

CDR3 sequence: CATSSGQGVQPQHF. In DNA, the CDR3 is TGTGCCACCAGCTCGGGGCAGGGGGTCCAGCCCCAGCATTTT. This rearrangement joins TRBV15 to TRBJ1-5, with 7 bases aligning to TRBD1. The junction had 8 bases not matched to a gene; V was cut back by 5 bases and J by 7 bases. There are 14 residues in the CDR3. Germline values: CDR1 LNHNV, CDR2 YYDKDF (reference sequence).

The chain is built from TRBV7-8 and TRBJ1-5; D is unclear. V lost 2 bases, J lost 5 bases, and 4 bases lay in between. CDR1 and CDR2 (germline): SGHVS, FQNEAQ. CDR3 length equals 12 residues. CDR3 loop: CASSLPDQPQHF. The DNA of the CDR3 is TGTGCCAGCAGCTTACCCGATCAGCCCCAGCATTTT.

The J gene is TRBJ2-2, the V gene TRBV11-3; D ambiguous. The germline gives CDR1 SGHNT, CDR2 YENEEA. V lost 7 bases, J lost 6 bases, and 9 bases lay in between. This CDR3 comprises 12 residues. The CDR3 DNA reads as TGTGCCAGCAACCCTATAGCCGGGGAGCTGTTTTTT. Amino acids: CASNPIAGELFF.

For the CDR3, the DNA is TGCAGCGTCCGGGGACAGGGTGAAGCTTTCTTT. Translating it yields CSVRGQGEAFF. The chain links TRBV29-1 to TRBJ1-1; 9 nucleotides agree with TRBD1. The germline CDR1 and CDR2 sequences are SQVTM and ANQGSEA. This CDR3 has 11 residues. The V gene end was trimmed by 6 bases and the J gene end by 7 bases; junction bases not matched to a gene: 3.

This clone has a handful of counts. The DNA of the CDR3 is TGCATAGCTCGGGAACAATACGACACTGAAGCTTTCTTT. Its translation is CIAREQYDTEAFF. The J gene is TRBJ1-1, the V gene TRBV29-1; D gene uncertain. Germline CDR1 is SQVTM and CDR2 is ANQGSEA. CDR3 length: 13 residues. The full variable domain, its missing parts supplied by reference TRBV29-1 and TRBJ1-1, is SAVISQKPSRDICQRGTSLTIQCQVDSQVTMMFWYRQQPGQSLTLIATANQGSEATYESGFVIDKFPISRPNLTFSTLTVSNMSPEDSSIYLCIAREQYDTEAFFGQGTRLTVV.

The V call is TRBV9, the J call TRBJ2-1; a weak D match, TRBD1 (7 bases). V shed 4 bases and J shed 3 bases, with 23 bases lying between them. The CDR3 runs to 18 residues. Per the germline V gene, CDR1 is SGDLS and CDR2 is YYNGEE. CDR3 in DNA: TGTGCCAGCAGCCCCAGGAGGGTCGACAGGGTGTACTACAATGAGCAGTTCTTC. This sequence encodes CASSPRRVDRVYYNEQFF.

V and J are TRBV30 and TRBJ1-1; D unclear. The length of the CDR3 is 12 residues. V lost 2 bases to trimming and J lost 11 bases, with 15 bases between them. CDR1 is GTSNPN, CDR2 SVGIG, per germline (reference sequence). The CDR3 DNA reads as TGTGCCTGGAGTTCTCCGGAGGCGAAGGCTTTCTTT. The encoded protein is CAWSSPEAKAFF.

The genes are TRBV24-1 and TRBJ2-1; 7 bases are shared with TRBD2. Looked up from germline, CDR1 is KGHDR and CDR2 is SFDVKD. J gave up 7 bases and V 3 bases, and 14 bases lay outside the gene matches. The CDR3 spans 17 residues. CDR3 sequence: CATSDATGTGGQNEQFF. CDR3 bases: TGTGCCACCAGTGATGCGACCGGGACGGGAGGCCAAAATGAGCAGTTCTTC.

This chain joins TRBV25-1 and TRBJ1-5; D is ambiguous. Germline V gene data show CDR1 as MGHDK and CDR2 as SYGVNS. The germline V and J ends were trimmed by 4 bases and 5 bases, with 15 bases remaining between them. This CDR3 has 15 residues. CDR3 loop: CASSASTGSHQPQHF. CDR3 DNA sequence: TGTGCCAGCAGTGCCTCCACCGGGTCCCATCAGCCCCAGCATTTT.

The chain combines TRBV11-3 with TRBJ2-1, with 9 bases that match TRBD1. V shed 6 bases and J 2 bases; nucleotides not matched to a gene: 8. Germline values: CDR1 SGHNT, CDR2 YENEEA. The CDR3 contains 16 residues. The CDR3 sequence is CASSSQGARPYNEQFF. Written as DNA, the CDR3 is TGTGCCAGCAGTTCACAGGGGGCTCGACCCTACAATGAGCAGTTCTTC.

This chain uses TRBV29-1 with TRBJ1-3; perhaps TRBD1 as D (6 bases). V was clipped by 0 bases and J by 0 bases, with 6 bases between them. Germline CDR1 SQVTM, CDR2 ANQGSEA. The CDR3 is 14 amino acids. The DNA for the CDR3 is TGCAGCGTTGAAGAGGACAGCTCTGGAAACACCATATATTTT. Amino acids: CSVEEDSSGNTIYF.

V usage is TRBV27 and J usage is TRBJ1-2; maybe TRBD1 (5 bases). Germline CDR1 reads MNHEY; CDR2 reads SMNVEV (reference sequence). V was cut by 6 bases and J by 1 base, with 12 bases left in between. This CDR3 is built from 14 residues. DNA for the CDR3: TGTGCCAGCAGGTCACAGGATATTAACTATGGCTACACCTTC. Its translation: CASRSQDINYGYTF.

This sequence joins TRBV6-1 and TRBJ1-2; maybe TRBD1 (6 bases). CDR1 and CDR2 (germline): MNHNS, SASEGT. This CDR3 contains 14 residues. The ends were cut back, 3 bases at V and 4 bases at J, with 12 bases in the middle. DNA for the CDR3: TGTGCCAGCAGTGACAACAGGGTTGGCTATGGCTACACCTTC. Its protein product is CASSDNRVGYGYTF.

The V and J genes are TRBV7-2 and TRBJ2-7; a weak D match, TRBD2 (6 bases). V lost 1 base to trimming and J lost 0 bases, with 10 bases between them. This CDR3 is 15 amino acids long. Germline V lookup: CDR1 SGHTA, CDR2 FQGNSA. CDR3 amino acids: CASSLVRDFSYEQYF. DNA for the CDR3: TGTGCCAGCAGCTTAGTCCGGGACTTCTCCTACGAGCAGTACTTC.

The genes are TRBV11-3 and TRBJ2-2, with 7 bases lining up with TRBD2. V was pared by 2 bases and J by 7 bases, with 7 bases of the junction left unmatched. In germline, CDR1 is SGHNT, CDR2 YENEEA. The CDR3 is 15 residues long. The CDR3 sequence is CASSLSRGDGGELFF. The CDR3 bases are TGTGCCAGCAGCTTAAGTCGGGGGGATGGCGGGGAGCTGTTTTTT.

V and J are TRBV19 and TRBJ1-5, with 9 bases fitting TRBD1. V dropped 4 bases and J dropped 1; count of bases not matched to a gene: 5. CDR3 size: 16 residues. Germline CDR1 LNHDA, CDR2 SQIVND (reference sequence). CDR3 protein: CASSTATGGSNQPQHF. The CDR3 bases are TGTGCCAGTAGTACTGCGACAGGGGGGAGCAATCAGCCCCAGCATTTT.

The J gene is TRBJ2-5, the V gene TRBV11-2; TRBD2 matches 7 bases. CDR1 and CDR2 from the germline V gene are SGHAT and FQNNGV. V shed 1 base and J 10 bases; nucleotides not matched to a gene: 3. CDR3 length: 12 amino acids. Written as DNA, the CDR3 is TGTGCCAGCAGCTTAGGCGGGAGTGGCCAGTACTTC. This encodes CASSLGGSGQYF.

The chain uses TRBV30 and TRBJ1-2; 7 bases agree with TRBD1. Germline V gene sequence: CDR1 GTSNPN, CDR2 SVGIG (reference sequence). Trimming cost V 2 bases and J 5 bases; bases outside gene matches: 8. The CDR3 contains 14 residues. The CDR3 is CAWSRNRGRYGYTF. For the CDR3, the DNA is TGTGCCTGGAGTCGGAACAGGGGAAGGTATGGCTACACCTTC.

The V gene is TRBV5-6, the J gene TRBJ1-2, with 8 bases lining up with TRBD1. With 3 bases clipped from V and 4 bases from J, the junction kept 2 bases outside the gene matches. Germline-derived CDR1 and CDR2 are SGHDT and YYEEEE. The CDR3 length is 13 residues. DNA of the CDR3: TGTGCCAGCAGCTCTGGACAGGGCTATGGCTACACCTTC. Translation gives CASSSGQGYGYTF.

This chain connects TRBV28 to TRBJ1-4; 7 bases map to TRBD1. V lost 6 bases to trimming and J lost 3 bases; unmatched junction nucleotides: 16. From germline, CDR1 is MDHEN and CDR2 SYDVKM. The CDR3 extends over 18 amino acids. As DNA, the CDR3 is TGTGCCAGCAGACCCATTCCGGGACAGTCTGCATCTAATGAAAAACTGTTTTTT. Translation gives CASRPIPGQSASNEKLFF.